These 18 T cell receptor beta chains were all obtained from the same sample, sequenced in a study of shared clonotypes between healthy human individuals. Sequencing was performed with immunoSEQ multiplex PCR; in TCRdb, only in-frame clones are kept and a portion is missing. The table records a few million clones, around 93% of them present only once. The sequenced sample consisted of naive CD4+ T cells from PBMCs. Subset: CD45RA+ positively selected. Receptor source: a man between 18 and 35 years old in good health. Some clones in this sample may be carry-over from other donors' samples.

The rearrangement uses TRBV5-4 and TRBJ2-7; 9 bases match TRBD1. V dropped 5 bases and J dropped 7; count of bases not matched to a gene: 10. This CDR3 is built from 14 residues. CDR1 and CDR2 from the germline V gene are SGHNT and YYREEE (reference sequence). The CDR3 region is CASRKEQGAREQYF. The CDR3 bases are TGTGCCAGCAGGAAAGAACAGGGGGCGAGGGAGCAGTACTTC.

The chain couples TRBV2 to TRBJ2-1; TRBD2 aligns across 7 bases. J was trimmed by 0 bases and V by 4 bases; bases with no gene match: 6. Germline assignment: CDR1 SNHLY and CDR2 FYNNEI. This CDR3 region has 16 residues. CDR3 nucleotide sequence: TGTGCCAGCAGTGTCAAGCGGGGAAGCTCCTACAATGAGCAGTTCTTC. It codes for CASSVKRGSSYNEQFF.

The chain recombines TRBV2 with TRBJ2-3, with D perhaps given as TRBD1 or TRBD2 (5 bases each). Germline V lookup: CDR1 SNHLY, CDR2 FYNNEI. V lost 7 bases and J lost 0, with 14 bases in between. The length of the CDR3 is 15 residues. CDR3 in DNA: TGTGCCAGCAACGCCGGGACGGTGAGCACAGATACGCAGTATTTT. This encodes CASNAGTVSTDTQYF.

A single count supports this clone. This CDR3 is CASSFSTSYNEQFF. CDR3 DNA sequence: TGTGCCAGCAGTTTTAGTACCTCCTACAATGAGCAGTTCTTC. The rearrangement links TRBV11-3 to TRBJ2-1; D is unclear. Between the trimmed V and J ends, which lost 6 bases and 0 bases, there was a span of 9 bases. The CDR3 totals 14 residues. The germline gives CDR1 SGHNT, CDR2 YENEEA.

The table lists this clone with a count of one. The rearrangement links TRBV6-1 to TRBJ2-4, with TRBD1 identical over 11 bases. With 3 bases clipped from V and 6 bases from J, the junction kept 4 bases outside the gene matches. The germline CDR1 and CDR2 sequences are MNHNS and SASEGT. The CDR3 consists of 15 residues. DNA for the CDR3: TGTGCCAGCAGTGAGAGGGGGACAGGGGGAAACATTCAGTACTTC. This translates into CASSERGTGGNIQYF.

This clone was recorded once. This chain uses TRBV5-1 with TRBJ1-1, with D maybe TRBD1 (6 bases). In germline, CDR1 is SGHRS, CDR2 YFSETQ. CDR3 length: 15 residues. V was pared by 3 bases and J by 3 bases, with 15 bases between. CDR3 nucleotides: TGCGCCAGCAGCTGGTGGACAGTTCGGGACACTGAAGCTTTCTTT. Translating gives CASSWWTVRDTEAFF.

The genes are TRBV28 and TRBJ1-5, with TRBD1 as a possible D gene (5 bases). From germline, CDR1 is MDHEN and CDR2 SYDVKM. The CDR3 is made up of 15 amino acids. Trimming pared 4 bases from V and 0 bases from J, leaving 10 bases between. The chain's CDR3 is CASSSAGASNQPQHF. The CDR3 DNA follows: TGTGCCAGCAGTTCGGCCGGGGCTAGCAATCAGCCCCAGCATTTT. The entire variable domain, with the rest obtained from reference TRBV28 and TRBJ1-5, is as follows: DVKVTQSSRYLVKRTGEKVFLECVQDMDHENMFWYRQDPGLGLRLIYFSYDVKMKEKGDIPEGYSVSREKKERFSLILESASTNQTSMYLCASSSAGASNQPQHFGDGTRLSIL.

The V gene is TRBV9, the J gene TRBJ2-3, with D possibly being TRBD1 (5 bases). Germline-derived CDR1 and CDR2 are SGDLS and YYNGEE. This CDR3 comprises 15 residues. The V gene lost 0 bases and the J gene lost 0 bases, with 8 bases spanning the gap. CDR3 amino acids: CASSVGRQSTDTQYF. The CDR3, as DNA: TGTGCCAGCAGCGTAGGCAGACAGAGCACAGATACGCAGTATTTT.

The genes are TRBV9 and TRBJ2-3; 8 bases map to TRBD2. V lost 2 bases, J lost 0 bases, and 5 bases stayed unmatched. CDR1 and CDR2 (germline): SGDLS, YYNGEE. This CDR3 contains 16 residues. The CDR3 DNA reads as TGTGCCAGCAGCGTTCCGATAGCGGGGAGCACAGATACGCAGTATTTT. Translated, it gives CASSVPIAGSTDTQYF.

The V call is TRBV30, the J call TRBJ1-2, with D uncertain. V lost 1 base, J lost 4 bases, and 13 bases lay in between. This CDR3 has 14 residues. Germline CDR1 and CDR2: GTSNPN and SVGIG (reference sequence). This CDR3 reads CAWSAAVMGYGYTF. CDR3 bases: TGTGCCTGGAGTGCGGCTGTAATGGGCTATGGCTACACCTTC. Drawing the rest from reference TRBV30 and TRBJ1-2, the complete variable domain is SQTIHQWPATLVQPVGSPLSLECTVEGTSNPNLYWYRQAAGRGLQLLFYSVGIGQISSEVPQNLSASRPQDRQFILSSKKLLLSDSGFYLCAWSAAVMGYGYTFGSGTRLTVV.

The J gene is TRBJ2-1, the V gene TRBV12-5; 14 positions match TRBD2. This CDR3 contains 19 residues. V lost 1 base and J lost 4; bases outside the gene matches: 9. Germline values: CDR1 LGHNT, CDR2 FRNRAP. The CDR3 sequence is CASGLGPGLAGEKYNEQFF. The CDR3 DNA reads TGTGCTAGTGGTTTGGGACCGGGACTAGCGGGAGAGAAGTACAATGAGCAGTTCTTC.

The V gene is TRBV6-6, the J gene TRBJ1-3, with D possibly being TRBD1 (5 bases). This CDR3 contains 14 residues. In germline, CDR1 is MNHNY, CDR2 SVGAGI (reference sequence). The V end was cut by 6 bases, the J end by 4 bases, with 13 bases between. CDR3 in amino acids: CASRMDTAGNTIYF. The CDR3 DNA reads as TGTGCCAGCAGGATGGACACGGCGGGAAACACCATATATTTT.

The gene calls are TRBV18 and TRBJ1-5; D is uncertain. The CDR3 is 17 residues long. Germline assignment: CDR1 KGHSH and CDR2 LQKENI. The V and J ends lost 5 bases and 4 bases respectively, with 21 bases between them. The CDR3, as DNA: TGTGCCAGCTCATCACGGGCGGCTAGTCTTACAAATCAGCCCCAGCATTTT. Its protein is CASSSRAASLTNQPQHF. The full variable domain, its missing parts supplied by reference TRBV18 and TRBJ1-5, is NAGVMQNPRHLVRRRGQEARLRCSPMKGHSHVYWYRQLPEEGLKFMVYLQKENIIDESGMPKERFSAEFPKEGPSILRIQQVVRGDSAAYFCASSSRAASLTNQPQHFGDGTRLSIL.

The genes are TRBV18 and TRBJ1-1; a weak D match, TRBD1 (6 bases). Trimming took off 4 bases at V and 2 bases at J, with 14 bases between the two ends. CDR1 and CDR2 (germline): KGHSH, LQKENI. The CDR3 runs 15 residues. The CDR3 spells CASSLGGQLNTEAFF. CDR3 DNA sequence: TGTGCCAGCTCACTCGGAGGACAGTTAAACACTGAAGCTTTCTTT.

This chain joins TRBV11-1 and TRBJ2-5, with TRBD2 matching over 8 bases. This CDR3 region has 15 residues. Germline assignment: CDR1 SGHAT and CDR2 FQDESV (reference sequence). The V gene end was trimmed by 6 bases and the J gene end by 5 bases; junction bases not matched to a gene: 11. In nucleotides, the CDR3 is TGTGCCAGCAGTCTATCCGGGACTAGTTCCGAGACCCAGTACTTC. Its protein product is CASSLSGTSSETQYF.

The chain uses TRBV7-3 and TRBJ2-6; unclear D gene. Germline CDR1 is SGHTA and CDR2 is FQGTGA. The CDR3 sequence is 15 residues long. Trimming removed 2 bases from V and 2 bases from J, with 7 bases in between. CDR3 region: CASSLGVPGANVLTF. CDR3 in DNA: TGTGCCAGCAGCTTAGGAGTTCCTGGGGCCAACGTCCTGACTTTC.

The V call is TRBV9, the J call TRBJ2-1; either TRBD1 or TRBD2 may fit D (5 bases each). CDR3 size: 15 residues. The ends were cut back, 0 bases at V and 4 bases at J, with 11 bases in the middle. From germline, CDR1 is SGDLS and CDR2 YYNGEE. DNA for the CDR3: TGTGCCAGCAGCGTAGAGGGACCCCCGTACAATGAGCAGTTCTTC. This codes for CASSVEGPPYNEQFF.

The CDR3 DNA reads as TGTGCCAGCAGCTCCCCTTTCTATAGCGGGAGCTCCTACAATGAGCAGTTCTTC. Translated, it gives CASSSPFYSGSSYNEQFF. The chain combines TRBV7-2 with TRBJ2-1; 9 bases match TRBD2. CDR1 and CDR2 (germline): SGHTA, FQGNSA. The CDR3 consists of 18 residues. V shed 4 bases and J 0 bases; nucleotides not matched to a gene: 10.